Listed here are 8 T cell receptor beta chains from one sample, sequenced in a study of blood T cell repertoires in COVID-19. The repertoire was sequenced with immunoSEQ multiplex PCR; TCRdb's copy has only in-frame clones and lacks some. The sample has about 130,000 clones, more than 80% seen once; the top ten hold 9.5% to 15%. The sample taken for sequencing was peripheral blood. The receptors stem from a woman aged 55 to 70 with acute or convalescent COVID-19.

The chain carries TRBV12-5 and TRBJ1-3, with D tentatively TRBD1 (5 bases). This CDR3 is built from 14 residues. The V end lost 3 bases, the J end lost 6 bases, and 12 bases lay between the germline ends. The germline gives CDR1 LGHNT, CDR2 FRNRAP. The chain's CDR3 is CASGFSRAANTIYF. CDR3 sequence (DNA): TGTGCTAGTGGTTTTAGCAGGGCGGCAAACACCATATATTTT.

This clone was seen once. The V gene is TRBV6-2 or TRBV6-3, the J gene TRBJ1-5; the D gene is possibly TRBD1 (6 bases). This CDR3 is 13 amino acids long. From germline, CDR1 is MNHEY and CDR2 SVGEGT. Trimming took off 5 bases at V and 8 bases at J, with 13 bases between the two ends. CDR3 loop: CASSDRIREPQHF. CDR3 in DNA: TGTGCCAGCAGTGACAGGATTAGGGAGCCCCAGCATTTT.

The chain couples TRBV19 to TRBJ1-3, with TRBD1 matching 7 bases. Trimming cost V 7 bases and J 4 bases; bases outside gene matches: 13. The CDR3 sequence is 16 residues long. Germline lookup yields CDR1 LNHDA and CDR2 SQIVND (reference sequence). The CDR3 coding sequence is TGTGCCAGTACCGTCCGACAGGGATCGGCCGGAAACACCATATATTTT. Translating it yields CASTVRQGSAGNTIYF.

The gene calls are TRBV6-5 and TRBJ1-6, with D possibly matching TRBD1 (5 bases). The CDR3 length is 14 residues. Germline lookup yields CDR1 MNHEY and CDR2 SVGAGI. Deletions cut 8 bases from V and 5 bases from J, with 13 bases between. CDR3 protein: CASWRGADNSPLHF. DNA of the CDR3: TGTGCCAGCTGGAGGGGCGCAGATAATTCACCCCTCCACTTT.

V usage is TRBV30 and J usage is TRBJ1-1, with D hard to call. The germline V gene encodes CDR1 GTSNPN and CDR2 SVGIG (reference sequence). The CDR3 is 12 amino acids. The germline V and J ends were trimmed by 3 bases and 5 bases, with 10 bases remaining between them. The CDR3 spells CAWSRGVTEAFF. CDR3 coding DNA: TGTGCCTGGAGCCGTGGAGTTACTGAAGCTTTCTTT.

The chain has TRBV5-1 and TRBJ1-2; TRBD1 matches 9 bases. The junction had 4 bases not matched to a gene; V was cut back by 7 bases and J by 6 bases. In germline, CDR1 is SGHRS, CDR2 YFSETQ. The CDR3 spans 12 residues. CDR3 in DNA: TGCGCCAGCGGGGACAGGGTGGATGGCTACACCTTC. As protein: CASGDRVDGYTF.

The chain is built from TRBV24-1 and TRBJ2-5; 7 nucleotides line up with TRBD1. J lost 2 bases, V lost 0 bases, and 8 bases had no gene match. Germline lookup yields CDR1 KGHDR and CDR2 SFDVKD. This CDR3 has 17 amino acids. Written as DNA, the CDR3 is TGTGCCACCAGTGATTTGCCGGGTTCCAGGGGGCAAGAGACCCAGTACTTC. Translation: CATSDLPGSRGQETQYF.

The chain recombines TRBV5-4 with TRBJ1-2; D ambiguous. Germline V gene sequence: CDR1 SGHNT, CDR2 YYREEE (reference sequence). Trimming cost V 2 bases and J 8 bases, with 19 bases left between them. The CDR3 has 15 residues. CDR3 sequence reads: CASSFGREGVRGYTF. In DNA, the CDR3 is TGTGCCAGCAGCTTCGGGAGGGAAGGCGTTCGGGGCTACACCTTC.